A few counts support the clone carrying this T cell receptor (beta chain). For the second PCR, which ran for roughly 6 to 12 cycles, a sample-barcoded 5' primer and a J-beta primer mix were used. TCRdb independently ran MiXCR on the 5' RACE reads; one entry per CDR3 protein. The data show around 1.7 million distinct CDR3 sequences, roughly 27% seen once. The data originate from a study of blood T cells in healthy people across ages. The V gene end was trimmed by 2 bases and the J gene end by 3 bases; junction bases not matched to a gene: 3. The CDR3 has 15 residues. The V gene's germline CDR1 is SGHTA and CDR2 FQGNSA.

The receptor's source is a woman aged 25 to 39 in good health. The chain links TRBV7-2 to TRBJ2-7, with 11 positions matching TRBD2. Sequencing was performed on blood. CDR3 sequence (DNA): TGTGCCAGCAGCTTATCCCTAGCGGGGGGCTACGAGCAGTACTTC. Protein product: CASSLSLAGGYEQYF.